The clone carrying this TCR beta chain was detected a few times. Its antigen is unidentified. J lost 5 bases, V lost 0 bases, and 9 bases had no gene match. The V gene's germline CDR1 is SGDLS and CDR2 YYNGEE. The CDR3 loop spans 16 amino acids. This sample is drawn from a study of cytomegalovirus exposure and HLA in healthy donors. Study outcomes and limitations: Excluded were some V segments that proved indistinguishable, including TRBV6-2 and TRBV6-3.

PCR was performed using 60 Vbeta and 13 Jbeta primers. Only in-frame clones appear in the TCRdb table, and some are missing; sequencing was by immunoSEQ multiplex PCR. The sample yields 130,000 or so clones, 6.5% to 9.5% seen once. The V call is TRBV9, the J call TRBJ2-5; 8 nucleotides align to TRBD2. The clonotype originates from a man aged 40-49 years in good health and CMV-seronegative. Sequenced sample: PBMCs. This chain's CDR3 is CASSVDTGGPGETQYF. The CDR3 DNA follows: TGTGCCAGCAGCGTAGATACGGGGGGGCCAGGGGAGACCCAGTACTTC.